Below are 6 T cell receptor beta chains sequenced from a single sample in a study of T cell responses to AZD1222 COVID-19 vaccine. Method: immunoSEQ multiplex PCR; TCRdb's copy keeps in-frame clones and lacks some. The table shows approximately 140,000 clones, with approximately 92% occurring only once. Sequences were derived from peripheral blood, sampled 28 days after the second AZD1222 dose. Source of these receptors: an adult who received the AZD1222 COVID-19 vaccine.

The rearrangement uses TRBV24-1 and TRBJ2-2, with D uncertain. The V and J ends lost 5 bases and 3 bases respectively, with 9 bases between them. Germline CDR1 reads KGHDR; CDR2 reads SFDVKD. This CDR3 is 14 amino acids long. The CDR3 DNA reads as TGTGCCACCAGTGGTGACTCTCACACCGGGGAGCTGTTTTTT. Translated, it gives CATSGDSHTGELFF.

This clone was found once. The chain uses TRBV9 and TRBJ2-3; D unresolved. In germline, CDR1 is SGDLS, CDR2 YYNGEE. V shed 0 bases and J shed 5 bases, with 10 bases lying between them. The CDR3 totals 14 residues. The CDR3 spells CASSVEGSLDTQYF. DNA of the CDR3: TGTGCCAGCAGCGTAGAGGGAAGTCTAGATACGCAGTATTTT.

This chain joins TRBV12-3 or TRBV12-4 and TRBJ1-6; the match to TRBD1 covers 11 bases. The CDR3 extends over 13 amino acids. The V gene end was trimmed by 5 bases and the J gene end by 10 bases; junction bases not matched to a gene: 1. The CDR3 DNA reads TGTGCCAGCAGTGGGGACAGGGGGTCACCCCTCCACTTT. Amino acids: CASSGDRGSPLHF.

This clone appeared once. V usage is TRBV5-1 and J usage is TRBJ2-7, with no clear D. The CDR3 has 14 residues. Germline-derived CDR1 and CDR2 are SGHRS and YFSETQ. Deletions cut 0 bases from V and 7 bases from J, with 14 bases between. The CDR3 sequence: CASSLASRASEQYF. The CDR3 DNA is TGCGCCAGCAGCTTGGCCAGTAGGGCTAGTGAGCAGTACTTC.

This CDR3 reads CASSAGAQETQYF. The CDR3 nucleotides read TGTGCCAGCAGTGCCGGCGCACAAGAGACCCAGTACTTC. The chain recombines TRBV2 with TRBJ2-5; D not certain. The V gene lost 4 bases and the J gene lost 2 bases, with 8 bases spanning the gap. Per germline, CDR1 SNHLY and CDR2 FYNNEI. This CDR3 has 13 amino acids. The entire variable domain, with the rest obtained from reference TRBV2 and TRBJ2-5, is as follows: EPEVTQTPSHQVTQMGQEVILRCVPISNHLYFYWYRQILGQKVEFLVSFYNNEISEKSEIFDDQFSVERPDGSNFTLKIRSTKLEDSAMYFCASSAGAQETQYFGPGTRLLVL.

CDR3 DNA: TGTGCCAGCAGCCAAGATGGCGGGAGGCTCTACGAGCAGTACTTC. Protein: CASSQDGGRLYEQYF. This chain connects TRBV3-1 (or the pseudogene TRBV3-2) to TRBJ2-7, with TRBD2 identical over 8 bases. J was trimmed by 3 bases and V by 0 bases; bases with no gene match: 4. Germline V lookup: CDR1 LGHDT, CDR2 YNNKEL (reference sequence). The CDR3 sequence is 15 residues long.